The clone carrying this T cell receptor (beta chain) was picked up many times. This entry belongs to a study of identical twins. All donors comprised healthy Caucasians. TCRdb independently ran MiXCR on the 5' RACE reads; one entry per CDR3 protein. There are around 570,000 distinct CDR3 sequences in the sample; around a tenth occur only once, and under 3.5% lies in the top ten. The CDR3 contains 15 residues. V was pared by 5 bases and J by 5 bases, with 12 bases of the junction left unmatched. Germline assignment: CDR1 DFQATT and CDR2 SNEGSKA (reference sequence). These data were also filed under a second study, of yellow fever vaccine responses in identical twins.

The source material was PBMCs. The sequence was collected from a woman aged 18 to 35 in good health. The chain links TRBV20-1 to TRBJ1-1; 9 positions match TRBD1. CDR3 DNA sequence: TGCAGTGCTGCAACACCCGGGACAGGGTGGACTGAAGCTTTCTTT. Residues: CSAATPGTGWTEAFF.